The 31 T cell receptor beta chains given below trace back to one sample, sequenced in a study of T cell repertoires in cytomegalovirus infection. MiXCR was run by TCRdb on the reads, yielding one entry per CDR3 protein. The data hold some 700,000 distinct CDR3 sequences, with 35% to 45% observed a single time. The material sequenced was PBMCs. The receptors stem from a human donor in good health (CMV status not recorded). Some clones in this sample may be carry-over from other donors' samples.

This clonotype was seen a handful of times. V and J are TRBV28 and TRBJ2-7; TRBD1 matches 8 bases. V shed 6 bases, J shed 4 bases, and the junction held 8 bases outside the gene matches. The CDR3 is made up of 14 amino acids. Germline lookup yields CDR1 MDHEN and CDR2 SYDVKM. This chain's CDR3 is CASRMTGARYEQYF. For the CDR3, the DNA is TGTGCCAGCAGAATGACAGGGGCGCGTTACGAGCAGTACTTC.

This chain links TRBV27 with TRBJ2-2; TRBD2 is a possible D gene (6 bases). The germline V and J ends were trimmed by 8 bases and 2 bases, with 15 bases remaining between them. The CDR3 loop spans 15 amino acids. Germline V CDR1 and CDR2: MNHEY, SMNVEV (reference sequence). The chain's CDR3 is CASRARDLNTGELFF. The CDR3 DNA sequence: TGTGCCAGCCGGGCCCGGGACTTAAACACCGGGGAGCTGTTTTTT.

The chain is built from TRBV6-1 and TRBJ1-2; D is perhaps TRBD1 (5 bases). Germline V gene sequence: CDR1 MNHNS, CDR2 SASEGT. V dropped 10 bases and J dropped 4 bases, with 16 bases sitting between them. The CDR3 is 13 residues long. CDR3 amino acids: CATLPGRGYGYTF. The CDR3 DNA reads as TGTGCCACCCTTCCGGGACGAGGCTATGGCTACACCTTC.

Regarding this clonotype: At one of its ends the junction is not consistent with the germline gene, which may arise from a read error. V is TRBV7-6 and J is TRBJ2-3; a weak D match, TRBD2 (5 bases). Per the germline V gene, CDR1 is SGHVS and CDR2 is FNYEAQ. This CDR3 region has 14 residues. CDR3 nucleotide sequence: TGTGCTAGCAGCTTTTCCCGGGATACAGATACGCAGTATTTT. Translating gives CASSFSRDTDTQYF.

Concerning this clonotype itself: This may be a read error: a much more frequent sequence differs by one nucleotide. As the CDR3 is not closed by the conserved phenylalanine or tryptophan, this likely results from a read error. V and J are TRBV7-2 and TRBJ2-7; either TRBD1 or TRBD2 may supply D (5 bases each). V dropped 0 bases and J dropped 4 bases, with 10 bases sitting between them. Per the germline V gene, CDR1 is SGHTA and CDR2 is FQGNSA. The CDR3 loop spans 14 amino acids. The DNA for the CDR3 is TGTGCCAGCAGCTTAGCCGAGGGGCCGTACGAGCAGTACTTA. Translation gives CASSLAEGPYEQYL.

This clonotype was recorded only once. The junction departs from germline at one end; a sequencing error may be responsible. The chain uses TRBV19 and TRBJ2-2; TRBD1 matches at 9 bases. The CDR3 extends over 16 amino acids. The germline V gene encodes CDR1 LNHDA and CDR2 SQIVND (reference sequence). The CDR3 here is CASHHLGTGPTGGLFF. In nucleotides, the CDR3 is TGTGCCAGCCACCACCTAGGGACAGGGCCTACCGGGGGGCTGTTTTTT.

This clonotype was observed a few times. In DNA, the CDR3 is TGTGCCAGCAGCTTAACCCCGGAAACAGGGTTATATGGCTACACCTTC. This sequence encodes CASSLTPETGLYGYTF. The V and J genes are TRBV7-2 and TRBJ1-2; maybe TRBD1 (6 bases). Germline CDR1 is SGHTA and CDR2 is FQGNSA. The CDR3 is 16 amino acids. V lost 2 bases, J lost 5 bases, and 18 bases lay in between. Based on the CDR3 plus reference TRBV7-2 and TRBJ1-2, the full variable domain is GAGVSQSPSNKVTEKGKDVELRCDPISGHTALYWYRQSLGQGLEFLIYFQGNSAPDKSGLPSDRFSAERTGGSVSTLTIQRTQQEDSAVYLCASSLTPETGLYGYTFGSGTRLTVV.

This clonotype was observed a few times. The chain recombines TRBV28 with TRBJ1-1, with a possible D match to TRBD1 (6 bases). CDR1 is MDHEN, CDR2 SYDVKM, per germline. Between the trimmed V and J ends, which lost 3 bases and 4 bases, there was a span of 15 bases. The CDR3 is 15 residues long. The CDR3 loop is CASSFLGGLGTEAFF. The CDR3 nucleotides read TGTGCCAGCAGTTTCCTCGGGGGGCTGGGCACTGAAGCTTTCTTT.

This clonotype occurred a few times. This chain joins TRBV5-5 and TRBJ2-7; 7 bases map to TRBD1. The CDR3 runs to 16 residues. The J segment lost 0 bases and the V segment lost 4 bases, leaving 10 bases of the junction unmatched. CDR1 and CDR2 from the germline V gene are SGHKS and YYEKEE (reference sequence). This chain's CDR3 is CASSAPRDSSSYEQYF. CDR3 nucleotides: TGTGCCAGCAGCGCTCCCCGGGACAGTAGCTCCTACGAGCAGTACTTC.

This clonotype was detected ten times or more. The rearrangement links TRBV7-9 to TRBJ1-5, with D uncertain. V shed 2 bases and J shed 5 bases, with 4 bases lying between them. There are 12 residues in the CDR3. Per the germline V gene, CDR1 is SEHNR and CDR2 is FQNEAQ (reference sequence). CDR3 protein: CASSLQDQPQHF. The DNA of the CDR3 is TGTGCCAGCAGCTTACAAGATCAGCCCCAGCATTTT.

Notes on this clonotype: A single base separates this from a much larger clone, so it may be a read error. This rearrangement joins TRBV7-9 to TRBJ2-3, with 7 bases identical to TRBD1. The J call may be faulty, since TRBJ1-5 better matches the DNA end. Germline V lookup: CDR1 SEHNR, CDR2 FQNEAQ (reference sequence). The CDR3 is 15 residues long. In DNA form, the CDR3 reads TGTGCCAGCAGCCGCCCGGGACAGACCACAGATACGCAGCATTTT. Translated, it gives CASSRPGQTTDTQHF.

The chain couples TRBV20-1 to TRBJ2-7; D is perhaps TRBD1 (6 bases). The CDR3 extends over 13 amino acids. Germline V gene data show CDR1 as DFQATT and CDR2 as SNEGSKA (reference sequence). V gave up 3 bases and J gave up 5 bases, with 14 bases separating them. CDR3 residues: CSASGQYFHEQYF. CDR3 sequence (DNA): TGCAGTGCTAGCGGACAGTATTTCCACGAGCAGTACTTC.

The chain joins TRBV20-1 to TRBJ2-6; D gene unclear. The length of the CDR3 is 14 residues. Germline CDR1 reads DFQATT; CDR2 reads SNEGSKA (reference sequence). V dropped 0 bases and J dropped 2 bases, with 5 bases sitting between them. CDR3 bases: TGCAGTGCTAGAGATTGGGCTGGGGCCAACGTCCTGACTTTC. Its protein is CSARDWAGANVLTF.

Concerning this clonotype itself: No conserved phenylalanine or tryptophan ends this CDR3, so it is likely a read error. The genes are TRBV9 and TRBJ2-1; 9 bases match TRBD2. V shed 0 bases and J 0 bases; nucleotides not matched to a gene: 7. Germline-derived CDR1 and CDR2 are SGDLS and YYNGEE. CDR3 length: 18 amino acids. The DNA of the CDR3 is TGTGCCAGCAGCGTAGCTACGGCGGGAGGGCCCTCCTACAATGAGCAGTTCTTA. This encodes CASSVATAGGPSYNEQFL.

This clonotype was seen a handful of times. The chain links TRBV28 to TRBJ1-5; 7 nucleotides line up with TRBD1. Germline V CDR1 and CDR2: MDHEN, SYDVKM. The CDR3 is made up of 16 amino acids. The junction had 12 bases not matched to a gene; V was cut back by 6 bases and J by 4 bases. The CDR3 sequence is CASSPLKTGSNQPQHF. The CDR3 DNA reads TGTGCCAGCAGCCCGCTAAAGACAGGGTCAAATCAGCCCCAGCATTTT.

On this clonotype: A much larger clone sits a single nucleotide away, making a read error possible. The chain has TRBV7-3 and TRBJ2-7, with D unresolved. The germline V gene encodes CDR1 SGHTA and CDR2 FQGTGA. This CDR3 has 12 amino acids. CDR3 region: CSSSFTDYEQYF. DNA of the CDR3: TGTTCCAGCAGCTTTACGGATTACGAGCAGTACTTC.

The chain combines TRBV19 with TRBJ1-5; D is possibly TRBD1 (5 bases). Between the trimmed V and J ends, which lost 2 bases and 0 bases, there was a span of 14 bases. The germline V gene encodes CDR1 LNHDA and CDR2 SQIVND (reference sequence). This CDR3 has 17 amino acids. CDR3 sequence reads: CASSIISRDLSNQPQHF. Here the CDR3 DNA reads TGTGCCAGTAGTATAATTTCCAGGGACCTTAGCAATCAGCCCCAGCATTTT.

This clonotype was picked up many times. J is TRBJ1-5 and V is TRBV12-3 or TRBV12-4; D unclear. V lost 3 bases, J lost 4 bases, and 7 bases lay in between. This CDR3 comprises 13 residues. This CDR3 is CASSFESNQPQHF. The CDR3 bases are TGTGCCAGCAGTTTCGAGAGTAATCAGCCCCAGCATTTT.

The rearrangement uses TRBV14 and TRBJ2-1; no reliable D call. Germline-derived CDR1 and CDR2 are SGHDN and FVKESK. V was shortened by 2 bases and J by 3 bases, with 14 bases between the two germline ends. The CDR3 has 16 residues. CDR3: CASSQWSTPNYNEQFF. The CDR3 DNA is TGTGCCAGCAGCCAATGGTCCACACCGAACTACAATGAGCAGTTCTTC.

V is TRBV12-3 or TRBV12-4 and J is TRBJ2-1, with D perhaps matching TRBD1 or TRBD2 (6 bases each). V was clipped by 2 bases and J by 0 bases, with 14 bases between them. This CDR3 spans 17 amino acids. The CDR3 sequence: CASSLNPGAASYNEQFF. The CDR3 nucleotides are TGTGCCAGCAGTTTAAATCCGGGGGCCGCCTCCTACAATGAGCAGTTCTTC.

This clonotype came up a few times. The genes are TRBV12-3 or TRBV12-4 and TRBJ2-1; unclear D gene. The V and J ends lost 5 bases and 4 bases respectively, with 18 bases between them. CDR3 length: 16 amino acids. CDR3 sequence reads: CASSLTAVPPYNEQFF. Written as DNA, the CDR3 is TGTGCCAGCAGTCTGACCGCCGTACCCCCTTACAATGAGCAGTTCTTC.

This clonotype was detected only a few times. The chain carries TRBV6-2 or TRBV6-3 and TRBJ1-4; 9 bases fit TRBD1. This CDR3 comprises 16 residues. Looked up from germline, CDR1 is MNHEY and CDR2 is SVGEGT. J was trimmed by 5 bases and V by 4 bases; bases with no gene match: 8. Written as DNA, the CDR3 is TGTGCCAGCAGTTTCACTTCCGGGACAGGGAATGAAAAACTGTTTTTT. Its protein is CASSFTSGTGNEKLFF.

This clonotype was found a few times. The J gene is TRBJ1-1, the V gene TRBV7-9; 10 nucleotides match TRBD1. CDR1 is SEHNR, CDR2 FQNEAQ, per germline (reference sequence). This CDR3 region has 15 residues. V dropped 5 bases and J dropped 10; count of bases not matched to a gene: 13. The CDR3 DNA reads as TGTGCCAGCAGCCCGGGGGACAGGGGAACACGATTAGCTTTCTTT. Translated: CASSPGDRGTRLAFF.

This clonotype was counted only a few times. The rearrangement links TRBV28 to TRBJ1-2; 7 bases align to TRBD1. V was pared by 3 bases and J by 6 bases, with 7 bases of the junction left unmatched. The CDR3 loop spans 14 amino acids. The germline V gene has CDR1 MDHEN and CDR2 SYDVKM. As DNA, the CDR3 is TGTGCCAGCAGTTTCGGAGGGGGCAGAGATGGCTACACCTTC. Translating gives CASSFGGGRDGYTF.

The J gene is TRBJ2-7, the V gene TRBV24-1; a weak D match, TRBD1 (6 bases). The CDR3 is made up of 16 amino acids. From germline, CDR1 is KGHDR and CDR2 SFDVKD. Trimming removed 2 bases at V and 3 bases at J, with 16 bases between. This CDR3 is CATSDSGTRDIYEQYF. The DNA of the CDR3 is TGTGCCACCAGTGATTCCGGGACCCGGGACATCTACGAGCAGTACTTC.

The chain links TRBV6-1 to TRBJ2-3; 7 bases map to TRBD2. The V gene's germline CDR1 is MNHNS and CDR2 SASEGT. Germline trimming cut 6 bases from V and 2 bases from J; bases unmatched to any gene: 8. The CDR3 has 15 amino acids. CDR3 sequence (DNA): TGTGCCAGCAGGCGGGCTAGCGGCCCCACAGATACGCAGTATTTT. Translating gives CASRRASGPTDTQYF.

Notes on this clonotype: A read error may explain this, as a much larger clone is one base away. The chain recombines TRBV7-6 with TRBJ1-1; no clear D. The CDR3 has 15 amino acids. CDR1 is SGHVS and CDR2 is FNYEAQ in the germline V gene. The DNA of the CDR3 is TGTGCCAGCAGCTTATTTTCGCGCGTGAACACTGAAGATTTCTTT. Protein: CASSLFSRVNTEDFF.

This clonotype has more than one count but fewer than ten. The chain joins TRBV2 to TRBJ1-1, with 11 positions matching TRBD1. Losses at the gene ends were 6 bases for V and 3 bases for J; bases not matched to a gene: 9. The CDR3 is made up of 16 amino acids. Germline CDR1 and CDR2: SNHLY and FYNNEI. CDR3 DNA: TGTGCCAGCAGCCGGACAGGGGGCGCAGAGGACACTGAAGCTTTCTTT. Protein: CASSRTGGAEDTEAFF.

In its sample, this clonotype was seen a few times. The rearrangement joins TRBV19 to TRBJ2-7, with D perhaps matching TRBD1 (6 bases). The length of the CDR3 is 15 residues. V was clipped by 3 bases and J by 1 base, with 13 bases between them. The germline V gene encodes CDR1 LNHDA and CDR2 SQIVND (reference sequence). CDR3 DNA: TGTGCCAGTAGTATCATAACAGGGCCTTCCTACGAGCAGTACTTC. Translated: CASSIITGPSYEQYF.

V is TRBV28 and J is TRBJ2-4; 7 bases fit TRBD1. Germline V gene sequence: CDR1 MDHEN, CDR2 SYDVKM. Losses at the gene ends were 5 bases for V and 8 bases for J; bases not matched to a gene: 6. This CDR3 spans 13 amino acids. The CDR3 DNA sequence: TGTGCCAGCAGTATGACAGGGCGTGACATTCAGTACTTC. Its translation is CASSMTGRDIQYF. The whole variable domain, remainder taken from reference TRBV28 and TRBJ2-4, is DVKVTQSSRYLVKRTGEKVFLECVQDMDHENMFWYRQDPGLGLRLIYFSYDVKMKEKGDIPEGYSVSREKKERFSLILESASTNQTSMYLCASSMTGRDIQYFGAGTRLSVL.

As regards this clonotype: A single base separates this from a much larger clone, so it may be a read error. The rearrangement joins TRBV7-6 to TRBJ1-1; 7 positions match TRBD1. In germline, CDR1 is SGHVS, CDR2 FNYEAQ. CDR3 length: 13 amino acids. The ends lost 4 bases at V and 3 bases at J; junction bases unmatched: 2. In DNA form, the CDR3 reads TGTGCCAGCAGCTGGGGACAGCACACTGAAGCTTTCTTT. It translates to CASSWGQHTEAFF.